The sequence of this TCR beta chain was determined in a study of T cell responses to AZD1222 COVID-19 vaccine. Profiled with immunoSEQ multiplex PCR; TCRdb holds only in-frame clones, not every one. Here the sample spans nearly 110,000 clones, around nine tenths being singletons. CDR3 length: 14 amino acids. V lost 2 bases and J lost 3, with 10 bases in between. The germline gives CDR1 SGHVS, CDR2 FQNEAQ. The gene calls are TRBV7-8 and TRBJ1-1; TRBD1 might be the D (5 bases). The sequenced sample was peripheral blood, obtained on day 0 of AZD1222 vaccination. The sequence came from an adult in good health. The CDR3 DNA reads TGTGCCAGCAGCTTAACCCGAGGGGACACTGAAGCTTTCTTT. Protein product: CASSLTRGDTEAFF.